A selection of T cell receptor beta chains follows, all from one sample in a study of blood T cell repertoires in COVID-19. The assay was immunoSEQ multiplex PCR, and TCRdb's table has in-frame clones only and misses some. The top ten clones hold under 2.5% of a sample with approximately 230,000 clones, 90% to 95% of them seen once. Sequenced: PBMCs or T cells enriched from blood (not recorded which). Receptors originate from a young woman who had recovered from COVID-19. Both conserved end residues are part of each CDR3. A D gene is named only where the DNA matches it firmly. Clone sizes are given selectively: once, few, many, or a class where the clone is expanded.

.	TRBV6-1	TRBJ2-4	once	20	TGTGCCAGCAGTGTATATATTCCCCATGGAGATATTTTAGCCAAAAACATTCAGTACTTC	CASSVYIPHGDILAKNIQYF
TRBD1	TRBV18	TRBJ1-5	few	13	TGTGCCAGCTCAGGGACAGGGGGACAGCCCCAGCATTTT	CASSGTGGQPQHF
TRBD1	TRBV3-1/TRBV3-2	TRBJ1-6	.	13	TGTGCCAGCAGCCGGACAGGGAATTCACCCCTCCACTTT	CASSRTGNSPLHF
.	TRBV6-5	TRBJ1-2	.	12	TGTGCCAGCAGACAGGGAAGCTATGGCTACACCTTC	CASRQGSYGYTF
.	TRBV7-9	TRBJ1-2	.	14	TGTGCCAGCAGCCAACCTGACAGAAGCTATGGCTACACCTTC	CASSQPDRSYGYTF
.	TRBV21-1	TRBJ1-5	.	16	TGTGCCAGCAGCAAAGTGCACAGGGGTTTCAATCAGCCCCAGCATTTT	CASSKVHRGFNQPQHF
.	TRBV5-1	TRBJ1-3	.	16	TGCGCCAGCAGCTTAATGGGGGACACTAATGGAAACACCATATATTTT	CASSLMGDTNGNTIYF
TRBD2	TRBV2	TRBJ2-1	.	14	TGTGCCAGGAGTAGCGGGAGGACGGAAAATGAGCAGTTCTTC	CARSSGRTENEQFF
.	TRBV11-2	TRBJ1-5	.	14	TGTGCCAGCAGCTCGACAGCAGATTATCAGCCCCAGCATTTT	CASSSTADYQPQHF
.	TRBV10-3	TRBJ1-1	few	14	TGTGCCATCAGTGACTTGGGGCATAACACTGAAGCTTTCTTT	CAISDLGHNTEAFF
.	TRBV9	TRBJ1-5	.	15	TGTGCCAGCAGCGTAGAGCCAGGGCGCAATCAGCCCCAGCATTTT	CASSVEPGRNQPQHF
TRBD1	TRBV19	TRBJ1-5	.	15	TGTGCCAGTAGTCCGGACAGGGCTTTTAATCAGCCCCAGCATTTT	CASSPDRAFNQPQHF
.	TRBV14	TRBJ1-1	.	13	TGTGCCAGCAGCCAGCGGATGAACACTGAAGCTTTCTTT	CASSQRMNTEAFF
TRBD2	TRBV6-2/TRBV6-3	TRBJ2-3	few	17	TGTGCCAGCAGTGCAATGGGACTAGCGCTTAGCACAGATACGCAGTATTTT	CASSAMGLALSTDTQYF
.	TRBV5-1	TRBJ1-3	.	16	TGCGCCAGCAGCTTGCAAGCGGGGAGGGATGGAAACACCATATATTTT	CASSLQAGRDGNTIYF
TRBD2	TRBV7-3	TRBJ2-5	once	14	TGTGCCAGCAGCTTAAACGGGGGGGCCTCTACCCAGTACTTC	CASSLNGGASTQYF
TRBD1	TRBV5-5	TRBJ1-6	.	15	TGTGCCAGCAGCTTAGGACAGGGACTGGGGTCACCCCTCCACTTT	CASSLGQGLGSPLHF
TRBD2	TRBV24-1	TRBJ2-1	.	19	TGTGCCACCAGTGATTCCCTAGCGGGTGTATCGAGCTCCTACAATGAGCAGTTCTTC	CATSDSLAGVSSSYNEQFF
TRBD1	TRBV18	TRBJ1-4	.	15	TGTGCCAGCTCACCAATGGGACAGGGTGGCGAAAAACTGTTTTTT	CASSPMGQGGEKLFF
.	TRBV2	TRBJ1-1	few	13	TGTGCCAGCAGCCCCCGGGAGAACACTGAAGCTTTCTTT	CASSPRENTEAFF
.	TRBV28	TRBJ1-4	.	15	TGTGCCAGCAGTCCTCCCGGGGGAGGAGATGAAAAACTGTTTTTT	CASSPPGGGDEKLFF
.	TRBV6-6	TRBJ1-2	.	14	TGTGCCAGCAGTTACTCGGCTGACTATCAGGGCTACACCTTC	CASSYSADYQGYTF
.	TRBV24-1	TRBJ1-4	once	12	TGTGCCACCAGTGACGGCGGTGAAAAACTGTTTTTT	CATSDGGEKLFF